One sample yielded the 3 T cell receptor beta chains listed below, sequenced in a study of blood T cells in healthy people across ages. A second PCR, run for about 7 to 11 cycles, used a sample-barcoded 5' primer plus a J-beta primer mix. MiXCR, applied by TCRdb to the 5' RACE reads, yields one record per CDR3 protein. The table records 1.5 million to 2 million distinct CDR3 sequences, 40% to 55% of them present only once. Sequencing was done on a sample of blood. These receptor sequences come from a woman in her forties in good health.

The rearrangement joins TRBV7-9 to TRBJ2-1; TRBD1 is a possible D gene (6 bases). Germline assignment: CDR1 SEHNR and CDR2 FQNEAQ (reference sequence). The CDR3 is made up of 16 amino acids. V lost 2 bases, J lost 0 bases, and 11 bases lay in between. This CDR3 reads CASSLRRQVSYNEQFF. CDR3 DNA sequence: TGTGCCAGCAGCTTAAGGAGACAGGTCTCCTACAATGAGCAGTTCTTC.

The chain employs TRBV20-1 and TRBJ1-2; 9 bases fit TRBD1. Germline assignment: CDR1 DFQATT and CDR2 SNEGSKA (reference sequence). The CDR3 has 12 amino acids. V dropped 6 bases and J dropped 4; count of bases not matched to a gene: 3. The CDR3: CSAEDRGYGYTF. The DNA of the CDR3 is TGCAGTGCCGAGGACAGGGGCTATGGCTACACCTTC.

This clonotype was detected a few times. Sequence at one end of the junction differs from germline and may be a read error. In nucleotides, the CDR3 is TGCAGTGTTGAAGGGCAGCTACCTAACTATGGCTACACCTTC. It specifies CSVEGQLPNYGYTF. The rearrangement links TRBV29-1 to TRBJ1-2; D is ambiguous. The CDR3 spans 14 residues. Germline-derived CDR1 and CDR2 are SQVTM and ANQGSEA.